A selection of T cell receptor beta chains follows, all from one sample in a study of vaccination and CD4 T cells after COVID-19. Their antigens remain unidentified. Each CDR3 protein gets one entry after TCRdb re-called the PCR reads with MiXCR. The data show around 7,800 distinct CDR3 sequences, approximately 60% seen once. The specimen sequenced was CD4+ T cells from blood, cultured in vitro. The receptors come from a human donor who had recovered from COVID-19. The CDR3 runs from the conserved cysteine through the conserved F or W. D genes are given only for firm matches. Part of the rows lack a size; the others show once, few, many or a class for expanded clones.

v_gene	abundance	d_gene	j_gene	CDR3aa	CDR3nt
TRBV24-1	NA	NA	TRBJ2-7	CASQGYSDEQYF	TGTGCCAGCCAAGGGTACTCAGACGAGCAGTACTTC
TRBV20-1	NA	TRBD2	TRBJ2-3	CSARDPQRDPTDTQCF	TGCAGTGCTAGAGACCCACAGCGGGACCCCACAGATACGCAGTGTTTT
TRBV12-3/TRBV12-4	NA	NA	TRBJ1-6	CASSLLPGSPLHF	TGTGCCAGCAGTTTGCTGCCCGGGTCACCCCTCCACTTT
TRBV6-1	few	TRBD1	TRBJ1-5	CASSQRDRGAQPQHF	TGTGCCAGCAGTCAAAGGGACAGGGGCGCTCAGCCCCAGCATTTT
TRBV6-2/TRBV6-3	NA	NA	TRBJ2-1	CASSSGPSRWNEQFF	TGTGCCAGCAGTTCGGGACCATCAAGGTGGAATGAGCAGTTCTTC
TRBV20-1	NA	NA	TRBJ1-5	CSARDWGSANQPQHF	TGCAGTGCTAGAGATTGGGGGAGCGCCAATCAGCCCCAGCATTTT
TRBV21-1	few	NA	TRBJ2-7	CASSKGPREAGEQYF	TGTGCCAGCAGCAAAGGTCCCAGGGAGGCTGGAGAGCAGTACTTC
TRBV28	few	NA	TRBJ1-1	CASSLWGGEAFF	TGTGCCAGCAGTTTATGGGGGGGAGAAGCTTTCTTT
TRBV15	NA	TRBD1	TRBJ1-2	CATSRATPGDRGYGYTF	TGTGCCACCAGCAGAGCCACGCCCGGGGACAGAGGCTATGGCTACACCTTC
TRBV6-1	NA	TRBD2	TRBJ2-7	CASSPVAGLQYF	TGTGCCAGCAGTCCCGTAGCGGGATTGCAGTACTTC
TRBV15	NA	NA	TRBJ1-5	CATSREYEDQPQHF	TGTGCCACCAGCAGAGAATATGAGGATCAGCCCCAGCATTTT
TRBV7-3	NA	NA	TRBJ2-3	CASSPWSRTDTQYF	TGTGCCAGCAGCCCCTGGTCTAGGACAGATACGCAGTATTTT
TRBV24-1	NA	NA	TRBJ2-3	CATSSGGRADTQYF	TGTGCCACCTCATCCGGGGGTAGGGCAGATACGCAGTATTTT
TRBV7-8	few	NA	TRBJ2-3	CASSLEGGFPWQYF	TGTGCCAGCAGCTTAGAGGGGGGATTCCCTTGGCAGTATTTT
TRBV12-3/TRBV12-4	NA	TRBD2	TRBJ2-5	CASSPLAGVQETQYF	TGTGCCAGCAGTCCACTAGCGGGGGTCCAAGAGACCCAGTACTTC
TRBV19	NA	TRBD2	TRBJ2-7	CASSIGRGGFNEQYF	TGTGCCAGTAGTATAGGGCGGGGGGGCTTCAACGAGCAGTACTTC
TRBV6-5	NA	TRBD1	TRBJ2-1	CASSWTGGADHEQFF	TGTGCCAGCAGTTGGACAGGGGGCGCGGACCATGAGCAGTTCTTC
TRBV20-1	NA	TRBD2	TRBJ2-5	CSARDLSSGRQETQYF	TGCAGTGCTAGAGATCTATCTAGCGGTCGGCAAGAGACCCAGTACTTC
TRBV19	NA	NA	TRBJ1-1	CASSIGVTLNTEAFF	TGTGCCAGTAGTATAGGGGTTACCTTGAACACTGAAGCTTTCTTT
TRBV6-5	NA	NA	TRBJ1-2	CASSSRGPPYGYTF	TGTGCCAGCAGTTCCCGGGGACCCCCCTATGGCTACACCTTC
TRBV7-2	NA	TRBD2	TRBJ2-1	CASSPASGIHNEQFF	TGTGCCAGCAGCCCAGCTAGCGGGATCCACAATGAGCAGTTCTTC
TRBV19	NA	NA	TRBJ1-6	CASSIARDNSPLHF	TGTGCCAGTAGTATAGCCCGGGACAACTCACCCCTCCACTTT